A selection of T cell receptor beta chains follows, all from one sample in a study of blood T cell repertoires in COVID-19. The table came from immunoSEQ multiplex PCR; TCRdb's copy has only in-frame clones and leaves some out. The profile shows 28,000 or so clones, 90% of them singletons. Sequencing used peripheral blood. The receptors stem from a man between 65 and 85 years old with acute or convalescent COVID-19. Each CDR3 is given with its conserved first and last residue. D genes are given only for firm matches. A row's size may be missing; if present it is once, few, many or a size class.

TRBJ2-1,16,TRBV9,TRBD1,-,TGTGCCAGCAGCGTAGGTGGGACAGGGTCCTACAATGAGCAGTTCTTC,CASSVGGTGSYNEQFF
TRBJ1-4,14,TRBV5-1,TRBD1,-,TGCGCCAGCAGCTTGACAGGGGGAGAGGAAAAACTGTTTTTT,CASSLTGGEEKLFF
TRBJ2-2,15,TRBV9,TRBD1,-,TGTGCCAGCAGCGTAAAAGGGGGCAGGACCGGGGAGCTGTTTTTT,CASSVKGGRTGELFF
TRBJ2-7,16,TRBV28,TRBD1,-,TGTGCCAGCAGTTCGGGACAGCCTCCCCGTCCCTACGAGCAGTACTTC,CASSSGQPPRPYEQYF
TRBJ2-7,15,TRBV30,TRBD1,-,TGTGCCTGGATCGTCCCGGACAGGGAAGATTGCCAGCAGGGGTTC,CAWIVPDREDCQQGF
TRBJ1-2,14,TRBV7-3,TRBD1,-,TGTGCCAGCAGCTTAACGGGACAGGGTTCTGGCTACACCTTC,CASSLTGQGSGYTF
TRBJ2-5,15,TRBV5-1,-,once,TGCGCCAGCAGCTTCACGGTAGACAGCCAAGAGACCCAGTACTTC,CASSFTVDSQETQYF
TRBJ2-3,15,TRBV7-9,TRBD1,-,TGTGCCAGCAGCCGCGACAGGGCCTTCACAGATACGCAGTATTTT,CASSRDRAFTDTQYF
TRBJ2-1,15,TRBV7-7,TRBD2,-,TGTACTAGCAGCTTTAGCGGGAGTGAGGGGAATGAGCAGTTCTTC,CTSSFSGSEGNEQFF
TRBJ1-2,11,TRBV28,-,once,TGTGCCCTCAGGGAGGGCGGTGGCTACACCTTC,CALREGGGYTF
TRBJ2-2,16,TRBV7-9,-,-,TGTGCCAGCAGCTTAGGGAGCAACGCGAACACCGGGGAGCTGTTTTTT,CASSLGSNANTGELFF
TRBJ2-2,17,TRBV4-1,TRBD2,-,TGCGCCAGCAGCCAATTCTCGGGGGGGCGATTCACCGGGGAGCTGTTTTTT,CASSQFSGGRFTGELFF
TRBJ2-1,13,TRBV19,-,-,TGTGCCAGTAGTATAGGAGGGTTCAATGAGCAGTTCTTC,CASSIGGFNEQFF
TRBJ2-7,16,TRBV3-1/TRBV3-2,TRBD1,-,TGTGCCAGCAGCCAAGATCTCTACAGGGGGATTTACGAGCAGTACTTC,CASSQDLYRGIYEQYF
TRBJ1-3,15,TRBV5-1,TRBD1,-,TGCGCCAGCAGCTCAACAGGGGGCTCATCAAACACCATATATTTT,CASSSTGGSSNTIYF
TRBJ1-1,14,TRBV5-5,TRBD1,-,TGTGCCAGCAGCCGAGGACAGGGGCTAACTGAAGCTTTCTTT,CASSRGQGLTEAFF
TRBJ2-7,15,TRBV9,TRBD2,-,TGTGCCAGCAGCGTTAGCGGGAACAACCAATACGAGCAGTACTTC,CASSVSGNNQYEQYF
TRBJ1-4,16,TRBV5-5,TRBD1,-,TGTGCCAGCAGCCTGGAGGGGGCAGGGGGCAGAGAAAAACTGTTTTTT,CASSLEGAGGREKLFF
TRBJ2-1,15,TRBV11-2,TRBD2,-,TGTGCCAGCAGCACGACTAGCGGGAGGGCCCATGAGCAGTTCTTC,CASSTTSGRAHEQFF
TRBJ2-6,17,TRBV5-8,-,-,TGTGCCAGCAGCTTGGTATCTGGAGAATCTGGGGCCAACGTCCTGACTTTC,CASSLVSGESGANVLTF
TRBJ1-5,17,TRBV4-1,TRBD1,-,TGCGCCAGCAGCCTCGCCGAACAGGGGGCTCGAAATCAGCCCCAGCATTTT,CASSLAEQGARNQPQHF
TRBJ2-2,13,TRBV24-1,-,-,TGTGCCACCAGTGATTTGGAGTCCGGGGAGCTGTTTTTT,CATSDLESGELFF
TRBJ2-7,16,TRBV4-2,-,few,TGTGCCAGCAGCCAAGCAGCATATGGGGGCACCTACGAGCAGTACTTC,CASSQAAYGGTYEQYF
TRBJ1-4,15,TRBV4-3,-,-,TGCGCCAGCAGCCAAGCTTCCAGGGGTAATGAAAAACTGTTTTTT,CASSQASRGNEKLFF
TRBJ2-7,11,TRBV2,TRBD1,once,TGTGCCAGCAGTGGGGGACAGAAGCAGTACTTC,CASSGGQKQYF
TRBJ1-1,14,TRBV28,-,-,TGTGCCAGCAGTTTTCTGGACAAGAACACTGAAGCTTTCTTT,CASSFLDKNTEAFF
TRBJ1-4,19,TRBV11-3,TRBD1,-,TGTGCCAGCAGCACTCTCCGGGACAGGGGGCCAAAGACTAATGAAAAACTGTTTTTT,CASSTLRDRGPKTNEKLFF
TRBJ2-1,14,TRBV6-2/TRBV6-3,TRBD2,-,TGTGCCAGCAGTTACGCCGGGACTAGTCATGAGCAGTTCTTC,CASSYAGTSHEQFF
TRBJ2-3,13,TRBV7-2,-,-,TGTGCCAGCAGCGCGCACCGCACAGATACGCAGTATTTT,CASSAHRTDTQYF
TRBJ1-3,13,TRBV28,-,-,TGTGCCAGCAGTTTACTGAGTGGAAACACCATATATTTT,CASSLLSGNTIYF
TRBJ1-6,14,TRBV5-1,-,-,TGCGCCAGCAGCTTGTCAGAAAATTTTTCACCCCTCCACTTT,CASSLSENFSPLHF
TRBJ2-3,12,TRBV7-9,-,-,TGTGCCAGCAGCTTCCCGGACAGTCGGCAGTATTTT,CASSFPDSRQYF
TRBJ1-4,14,TRBV5-1,TRBD1,-,TGCGCCAGCAGCGCAGGGGGCGAGGGTGAAAAACTGTTTTTT,CASSAGGEGEKLFF
TRBJ2-3,14,TRBV5-1,TRBD1,-,TGCGCCAGCAGTCAAGACAGGGTCCCAGATACGCAGTATTTT,CASSQDRVPDTQYF
TRBJ2-7,14,TRBV7-3,-,few,TGTGCCAGCAGCGATAACAGGTACAACCTCCAGCAGTACTTC,CASSDNRYNLQQYF
TRBJ1-5,14,TRBV2,-,-,TGTGCCAGCAGTGAAGACAGGGATGCTCAGCCCCAGCATTTT,CASSEDRDAQPQHF
TRBJ2-2,15,TRBV18,TRBD2,-,TGTGCCAGCTCACCGGGACTAGCGGCCACCGGGGAGCTGTTTTTT,CASSPGLAATGELFF
TRBJ2-5,12,TRBV7-8,TRBD1,-,TGTGCCAGCACCGACAGGGGAGAGACCCAGTACTTC,CASTDRGETQYF
TRBJ1-2,16,TRBV6-5,TRBD1,-,TGTGCCAGCAGTTACTCGAGGCAGGGGGCCGAAAATGGCTACACCTTC,CASSYSRQGAENGYTF
TRBJ2-7,15,TRBV6-5,TRBD2,-,TGTGCCAGCAGTCCCCGGACTAGCGCTCTCTACGAGCAGTACTTC,CASSPRTSALYEQYF
TRBJ1-5,15,TRBV29-1,TRBD1,-,TGCAGCGCTACAGGGGGCGGATTTGGCAATCAGCCCCAGCATTTT,CSATGGGFGNQPQHF
TRBJ1-1,14,TRBV6-5,-,-,TGTGCCAGCAGTTACGAGGGGGAGAACACTGAAGCTTTCTTT,CASSYEGENTEAFF
TRBJ1-4,15,TRBV6-5,TRBD1,once,TGTGCCAGCAGTTTCCGGACAGGGGCATATGAAAAACTGTTTTTT,CASSFRTGAYEKLFF
TRBJ2-7,15,TRBV14,-,-,TGTGCCAGCAGCCCGGCCCTATCTAGGGGCTCCGAGCAGTACTTC,CASSPALSRGSEQYF
TRBJ2-3,17,TRBV28,-,-,TGTGCCAGCAGTGCGACCCGGGACTTTAGAACGCTTAATACGCAGTATTTT,CASSATRDFRTLNTQYF
TRBJ1-2,11,TRBV28,-,-,TGTGCCAGCGGATACAGGGACGGCTACACCTTC,CASGYRDGYTF
TRBJ2-5,14,TRBV5-8,TRBD1,-,TGTGCCAGCAGCTCCGGACAGGACGGGGAGACCCAGTACTTC,CASSSGQDGETQYF
TRBJ2-3,15,TRBV11-2,TRBD1,-,TGTGCCAGCAGCTACCGACAGGGTTCAGGAGATACGCAGTATTTT,CASSYRQGSGDTQYF
TRBJ1-2,15,TRBV7-2,-,-,TGTGCCAGCAGCTTAGGTAGACAGGCCTTCTATGGCTACACCTTC,CASSLGRQAFYGYTF
TRBJ2-1,14,TRBV3-1/TRBV3-2,-,-,TGTGCCAGCAGCCAAGACACAGGGAACAATGAGCAGTTCTTC,CASSQDTGNNEQFF
TRBJ2-7,15,TRBV6-6,TRBD2,-,TGTGCCAGCATCTTCTCGGCGGGGGGAGTTGGAGAGCAGTACTTC,CASIFSAGGVGEQYF
TRBJ2-3,19,TRBV4-1,TRBD2,-,TGCGCCAGCAGCCAAGGGGCCGGGACTAGCGGGAGTGGTGCAGATACGCAGTATTTT,CASSQGAGTSGSGADTQYF
TRBJ2-1,15,TRBV6-1,TRBD2,-,TGTGCCAGCAGTGAATTGGGACTAGCGTCCAATGAGCAGTTCTTC,CASSELGLASNEQFF
TRBJ2-5,13,TRBV29-1,TRBD1,-,TGCAGCGTTGGACAGGGACAAGGAGAGACCCAGTACTTC,CSVGQGQGETQYF
TRBJ2-6,15,TRBV6-6,-,-,TGTGCCACCCGCCCCGGGGGCTCTGGGGCCAACGTCCTGACTTTC,CATRPGGSGANVLTF
TRBJ2-1,14,TRBV10-3,-,-,TGTGCCATCAGCCACAGGGACTACCACAATGAGCAGTTCTTC,CAISHRDYHNEQFF
TRBJ1-5,15,TRBV5-8,-,few,TGTGCCAGCAGCTTTAGGCCAGGAACCAATCAGCCCCAGCATTTT,CASSFRPGTNQPQHF
TRBJ1-2,14,TRBV27,TRBD1,few,TGTGCCAGCAGTACACAGGGGAAGGGGTATGGCTACACCTTC,CASSTQGKGYGYTF